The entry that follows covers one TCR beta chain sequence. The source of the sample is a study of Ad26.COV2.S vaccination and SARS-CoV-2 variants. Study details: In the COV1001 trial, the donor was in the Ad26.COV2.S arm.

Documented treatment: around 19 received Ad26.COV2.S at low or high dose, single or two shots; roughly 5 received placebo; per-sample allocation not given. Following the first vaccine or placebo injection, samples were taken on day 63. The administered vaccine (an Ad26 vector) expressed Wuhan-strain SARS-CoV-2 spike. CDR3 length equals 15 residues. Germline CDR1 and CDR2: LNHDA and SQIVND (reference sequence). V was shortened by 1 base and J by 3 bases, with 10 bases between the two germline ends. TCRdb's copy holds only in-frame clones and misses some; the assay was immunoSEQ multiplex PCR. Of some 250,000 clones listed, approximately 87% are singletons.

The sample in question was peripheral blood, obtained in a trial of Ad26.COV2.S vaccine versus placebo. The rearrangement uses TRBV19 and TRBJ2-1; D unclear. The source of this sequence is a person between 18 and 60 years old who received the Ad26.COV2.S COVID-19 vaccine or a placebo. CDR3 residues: CASSIAVVFYNEQFF. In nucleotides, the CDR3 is TGTGCCAGTAGTATAGCCGTTGTCTTCTACAATGAGCAGTTCTTC.